This T cell receptor beta chain was sequenced during a study of kidney transplant recipient with SARS-CoV-2 infection. This clonotype came up many times. Germline values: CDR1 MNHEY, CDR2 SMNVEV (reference sequence). The length of the CDR3 is 13 residues. The ends were cut back, 1 base at V and 6 bases at J, with 7 bases in the middle. TCRdb analysed the reads with MiXCR anew, one entry per CDR3 protein. Of 200,000 to 300,000 distinct CDR3 sequences in the sample, around 28% were seen once. This clonotype was sampled from a young adult male patient who had COVID-19 and was a kidney transplant recipient. A share of the T cells may be of graft donor origin. The chain joins TRBV27 to TRBJ2-1, with D perhaps matching TRBD1 (5 bases). The specimen comprised a blood sample, sampled at baseline and between days 110 and 120 from a kidney transplant recipient. CDR3 nucleotides: TGTGCCAGCAGTTTATGGGGCGGCAATGAGCAGTTCTTC. Encoded protein: CASSLWGGNEQFF.